The 27 T cell receptor beta chains below were found in one sample sequenced in a study of shared clonotypes between healthy human individuals. Naive-designated CD8 cells lacked CD45RO, were positively enriched for CCR7, and omitted terminally differentiated effector memory CD45RA+ cells. The protocol was immunoSEQ multiplex PCR, while the TCRdb copy is restricted to in-frame clones and leaves out a portion. Of roughly 810,000 clones in the sample, around 96% were seen once. The sample was naive CD8+ T cells sorted from blood. The receptors were sampled from a young man in good health.

There are a few counts of this clone. V usage is TRBV29-1 and J usage is TRBJ2-3, with 9 nucleotides matching TRBD2. From germline, CDR1 is SQVTM and CDR2 ANQGSEA. J gave up 2 bases and V 7 bases, and 19 bases lay outside the gene matches. The CDR3 spans 18 residues. CDR3 sequence reads: CSAVNPSGRMSDTDTQYF. In DNA form, the CDR3 reads TGCAGCGCCGTGAATCCCAGCGGGAGGATGTCCGACACAGATACGCAGTATTTT.

This clone was found once. The V and J genes are TRBV7-3 and TRBJ2-2; no firm D call. The CDR3 has 14 amino acids. CDR1 is SGHTA, CDR2 FQGTGA, per germline. The V and J ends lost 1 base and 2 bases respectively, with 5 bases between them. CDR3: CASSLNINTGELFF. The DNA for the CDR3 is TGTGCCAGCAGCTTAAACATTAACACCGGGGAGCTGTTTTTT.

This clone was seen once. The V and J genes are TRBV30 and TRBJ2-2, with TRBD2 as a possible D gene (6 bases). The germline V gene has CDR1 GTSNPN and CDR2 SVGIG (reference sequence). V was clipped by 3 bases and J by 0 bases, with 8 bases between them. CDR3 length equals 14 residues. The CDR3: CAWRRDSNTGELFF. The CDR3 DNA reads as TGTGCCTGGAGACGGGACTCGAACACCGGGGAGCTGTTTTTT.

The genes are TRBV7-9 and TRBJ2-1; 11 bases match TRBD2. Germline-derived CDR1 and CDR2 are SEHNR and FQNEAQ (reference sequence). The trim removed 4 bases at V and 8 bases at J, leaving 7 bases unmatched. CDR3 length: 15 residues. CDR3 sequence (DNA): TGTGCCAGCAGCTGGCGGACTAGCGGGTCATATGAGCAGTTCTTC. It is translated as CASSWRTSGSYEQFF. The entire variable domain, with the rest obtained from reference TRBV7-9 and TRBJ2-1, is as follows: DTGVSQNPRHKITKRGQNVTFRCDPISEHNRLYWYRQTLGQGPEFLTYFQNEAQLEKSRLLSDRFSAERPKGSFSTLEIQRTEQGDSAMYLCASSWRTSGSYEQFFGPGTRLTVL.

This clone was picked up one time. CDR3 nucleotides: TGCGCCAGCAGTGATTTGAACACTGAAGCTTTCTTT. The encoded protein is CASSDLNTEAFF. V usage is TRBV10-1 and J usage is TRBJ1-1; the D is unclear. Trimming cost V 3 bases and J 0 bases, with 2 bases left between them. CDR1 WNHNN and CDR2 SYGVQD come from the germline V gene (reference sequence). This CDR3 has 12 amino acids.

The chain carries TRBV11-3 and TRBJ2-1; TRBD2 matches at 8 bases. This CDR3 region has 15 residues. Germline V lookup: CDR1 SGHNT, CDR2 YENEEA. Germline trimming cut 4 bases from V and 4 bases from J; bases unmatched to any gene: 6. The CDR3 coding sequence is TGTGCCAGCAGCTCCCCGGGACTAGGTTACAATGAGCAGTTCTTC. This sequence encodes CASSSPGLGYNEQFF.

The V and J genes are TRBV19 and TRBJ2-7; 7 bases map to TRBD2. The CDR3 has 12 residues. V shed 7 bases and J 3 bases; nucleotides not matched to a gene: 3. CDR1 LNHDA and CDR2 SQIVND come from the germline V gene (reference sequence). The CDR3 sequence is CASTGDYYEQYF. The CDR3 bases are TGTGCCAGTACCGGGGACTACTACGAGCAGTACTTC.

The chain uses TRBV6-5 and TRBJ2-5; the match to TRBD1 covers 11 bases. V lost 2 bases, J lost 4 bases, and 6 bases stayed unmatched. Per the germline V gene, CDR1 is MNHEY and CDR2 is SVGAGI. The CDR3 extends over 16 amino acids. CDR3 sequence reads: CASSYESGTGGETQYF. The CDR3 region has the DNA TGTGCCAGCAGTTACGAGTCCGGGACAGGGGGAGAGACCCAGTACTTC.

CDR3 in DNA: TGCGCCAGCGCCCCCACAGGGTCCCTTGTAGACGAGCAGTACTTC. It encodes CASAPTGSLVDEQYF. This chain connects TRBV5-1 to TRBJ2-7, with D possibly TRBD1 on 6 matching bases. The germline V gene encodes CDR1 SGHRS and CDR2 YFSETQ. V shed 7 bases and J shed 5 bases, with 22 bases lying between them. This CDR3 region has 15 residues.

The CDR3: CASSLSLGGRYNEQFF. The CDR3 DNA is TGTGCCAGCAGTTTATCCCTAGGGGGAAGGTACAATGAGCAGTTCTTC. The V gene is TRBV27, the J gene TRBJ2-1; D may be TRBD1 (6 bases). Germline assignment: CDR1 MNHEY and CDR2 SMNVEV (reference sequence). The ends were cut back, 0 bases at V and 4 bases at J, with 13 bases in the middle. This CDR3 comprises 16 residues.

This rearrangement joins TRBV29-1 to TRBJ2-1; 10 positions match TRBD2. Per the germline V gene, CDR1 is SQVTM and CDR2 is ANQGSEA. Losses at the gene ends were 7 bases for V and 5 bases for J; bases not matched to a gene: 8. This CDR3 is 14 amino acids long. The CDR3, as DNA: TGCAGCGCCCTGGGACTAGCGCAAGACAATGAGCAGTTCTTC. The encoded protein is CSALGLAQDNEQFF.

The rearrangement links TRBV7-9 to TRBJ2-1; D perhaps matches TRBD2 (6 bases). The germline gives CDR1 SEHNR, CDR2 FQNEAQ (reference sequence). The CDR3 extends over 18 amino acids. Between the trimmed V and J ends, which lost 5 bases and 8 bases, there was a span of 28 bases. The CDR3 coding sequence is TGTGCCAGCAGCCGAACGAATCTACCTAGCGTAAGCCTGGATGAGCAGTTCTTC. Residues: CASSRTNLPSVSLDEQFF. Combining the CDR3 with reference TRBV7-9 and TRBJ2-1 gives the whole variable domain DTGVSQNPRHKITKRGQNVTFRCDPISEHNRLYWYRQTLGQGPEFLTYFQNEAQLEKSRLLSDRFSAERPKGSFSTLEIQRTEQGDSAMYLCASSRTNLPSVSLDEQFFGPGTRLTVL.

V usage is TRBV7-2 and J usage is TRBJ1-1; unclear D gene. Germline lookup yields CDR1 SGHTA and CDR2 FQGNSA. Trimming removed 1 base at V and 6 bases at J, with 6 bases between. The CDR3 extends over 12 amino acids. As DNA, the CDR3 is TGTGCCAGCAGCTTAGAGTTCGCTGAAGCTTTCTTT. Amino acids: CASSLEFAEAFF.

The chain links TRBV4-1 to TRBJ1-4; D is unresolved. V gave up 4 bases and J gave up 8 bases, with 8 bases separating them. Germline values: CDR1 MGHRA, CDR2 YSYEKL. The CDR3 is 12 amino acids. CDR3 sequence: CASSPPGEKLFF. CDR3 coding DNA: TGCGCCAGCAGCCCACCCGGGGAAAAACTGTTTTTT.

The V gene is TRBV9, the J gene TRBJ2-1; TRBD2 agrees at 10 bases. CDR1 and CDR2 from the germline V gene are SGDLS and YYNGEE. The length of the CDR3 is 19 residues. The ends lost 4 bases at V and 4 bases at J; junction bases unmatched: 17. The CDR3 reads CASSLQASGRLAGYNEQFF. For the CDR3, the DNA is TGTGCCAGCAGCCTCCAGGCTAGCGGGAGACTCGCTGGTTACAATGAGCAGTTCTTC.

V is TRBV15 and J is TRBJ2-2, with D perhaps assigned TRBD1 or TRBD2 (6 bases each). Germline-derived CDR1 and CDR2 are LNHNV and YYDKDF (reference sequence). Trimming removed 8 bases from V and 1 base from J, with 17 bases in between. The CDR3 loop spans 16 amino acids. The CDR3 loop is CATLRRGVLNTGELFF. The CDR3 DNA reads TGTGCCACCTTGAGGAGGGGGGTATTGAACACCGGGGAGCTGTTTTTT.

This clone has only one observation. The rearrangement links TRBV28 to TRBJ2-2, with D unclear. V was trimmed by 1 base and J by 1 base, leaving 10 bases between them. Germline CDR1 reads MDHEN; CDR2 reads SYDVKM. The CDR3 has 16 residues. CDR3 nucleotide sequence: TGTGCCAGCAGTTTATTCCGGGTTAGGAACACCGGGGAGCTGTTTTTT. Translation gives CASSLFRVRNTGELFF.

The chain combines TRBV29-1 with TRBJ1-2, with D hard to call. This CDR3 is 13 amino acids long. Germline loops: CDR1 SQVTM, CDR2 ANQGSEA. Between the trimmed V and J ends, which lost 4 bases and 4 bases, there was a span of 13 bases. The DNA for the CDR3 is TGCAGCGTTGGGCAGGAGGGCCTCTATGGCTACACCTTC. Its protein product is CSVGQEGLYGYTF. Full variable domain (remainder filled in from reference TRBV29-1 and TRBJ1-2): SAVISQKPSRDICQRGTSLTIQCQVDSQVTMMFWYRQQPGQSLTLIATANQGSEATYESGFVIDKFPISRPNLTFSTLTVSNMSPEDSSIYLCSVGQEGLYGYTFGSGTRLTVV.

This clone was counted once. This chain joins TRBV6-6 and TRBJ1-5, with 9 bases aligning to TRBD1. V shed 2 bases and J 0 bases; nucleotides not matched to a gene: 2. CDR3 length equals 16 residues. Germline CDR1 MNHNY, CDR2 SVGAGI (reference sequence). DNA of the CDR3: TGTGCCAGCAGTTACGGGACAGGGAGTAGCAATCAGCCCCAGCATTTT. This translates into CASSYGTGSSNQPQHF.

The rearrangement uses TRBV27 and TRBJ2-7, with TRBD2 as a possible D gene (5 bases). V was pared by 1 base and J by 3 bases, with 13 bases between. There are 15 residues in the CDR3. Germline lookup yields CDR1 MNHEY and CDR2 SMNVEV (reference sequence). The CDR3 sequence: CASSLYSAAGYEQYF. DNA of the CDR3: TGTGCCAGCAGTTTATATTCAGCGGCGGGCTACGAGCAGTACTTC.

The chain joins TRBV30 to TRBJ2-7, with a possible D match to TRBD2 (6 bases). Germline loops: CDR1 GTSNPN, CDR2 SVGIG (reference sequence). Between the trimmed V and J ends, which lost 3 bases and 2 bases, there was a span of 11 bases. This CDR3 has 13 residues. The CDR3 loop is CAWRWGTAYEQYF. CDR3 coding DNA: TGTGCCTGGAGATGGGGGACTGCCTACGAGCAGTACTTC.

The genes are TRBV28 and TRBJ1-1; 7 bases match TRBD1. CDR1 MDHEN and CDR2 SYDVKM come from the germline V gene. CDR3 size: 16 residues. V lost 2 bases to trimming and J lost 5 bases; unmatched junction nucleotides: 11. The CDR3 is CASSLTGTAMGTEAFF. The CDR3 coding sequence is TGTGCCAGCAGTTTAACCGGGACAGCTATGGGTACTGAAGCTTTCTTT.

The V and J genes are TRBV4-1 and TRBJ2-3, with 11 bases identical to TRBD2. The CDR3 runs to 16 residues. The ends lost 4 bases at V and 2 bases at J; junction bases unmatched: 5. CDR1 MGHRA and CDR2 YSYEKL come from the germline V gene. CDR3 in amino acids: CASSPGTSGITDTQYF. The DNA for the CDR3 is TGCGCCAGCAGCCCAGGGACTAGCGGAATCACAGATACGCAGTATTTT.

This chain uses TRBV7-9 with TRBJ2-1; 8 nucleotides match TRBD2. Germline V CDR1 and CDR2: SEHNR, FQNEAQ (reference sequence). The CDR3 runs 14 residues. After removal of 3 bases from V and 9 bases from J, the junction contained 7 bases not matched to a gene. The CDR3 DNA is TGTGCCAGCAGCTTGGGACTAGGGGTTAGTGAGCAGTTCTTC. Residues: CASSLGLGVSEQFF.

The chain employs TRBV27 and TRBJ2-7; the D is unclear. The length of the CDR3 is 14 residues. From germline, CDR1 is MNHEY and CDR2 SMNVEV (reference sequence). V dropped 4 bases and J dropped 4 bases, with 14 bases sitting between them. For the CDR3, the DNA is TGTGCCAGCAGTTCCTACAGTAAGGGTTACGAGCAGTACTTC. It specifies CASSSYSKGYEQYF.

J is TRBJ1-1 and V is TRBV4-2; no clear D gene. V lost 0 bases and J 4 bases, leaving 6 bases between the germline ends. The CDR3 is 13 amino acids. The V gene's germline CDR1 is LGHNA and CDR2 YNFKEQ. The CDR3 is CASSQDDFTEAFF. The CDR3, as DNA: TGTGCCAGCAGCCAAGATGACTTCACTGAAGCTTTCTTT.

This chain uses TRBV5-4 with TRBJ2-1; 7 bases map to TRBD2. CDR3 length: 18 residues. The J segment lost 0 bases and the V segment lost 2 bases, leaving 11 bases of the junction unmatched. Germline lookup yields CDR1 SGHNT and CDR2 YYREEE (reference sequence). The CDR3 bases are TGTGCCAGCAGCTTATTCGGGGAGGGACTAAGCTCCTACAATGAGCAGTTCTTC. This gives the protein CASSLFGEGLSSYNEQFF.